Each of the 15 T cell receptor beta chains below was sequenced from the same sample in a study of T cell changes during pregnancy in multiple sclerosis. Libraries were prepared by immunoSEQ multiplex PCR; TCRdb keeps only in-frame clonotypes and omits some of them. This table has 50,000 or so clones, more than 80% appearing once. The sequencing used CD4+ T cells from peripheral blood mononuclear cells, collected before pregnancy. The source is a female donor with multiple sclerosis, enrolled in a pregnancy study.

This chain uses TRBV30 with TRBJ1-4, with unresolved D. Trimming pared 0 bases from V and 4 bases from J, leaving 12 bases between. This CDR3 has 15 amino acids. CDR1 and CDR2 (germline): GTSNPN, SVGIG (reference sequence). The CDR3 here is CAWSVLLGLNEKLFF. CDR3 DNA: TGTGCCTGGAGTGTACTATTAGGCCTTAATGAAAAACTGTTTTTT. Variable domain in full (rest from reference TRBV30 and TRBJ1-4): SQTIHQWPATLVQPVGSPLSLECTVEGTSNPNLYWYRQAAGRGLQLLFYSVGIGQISSEVPQNLSASRPQDRQFILSSKKLLLSDSGFYLCAWSVLLGLNEKLFFGSGTQLSVL.

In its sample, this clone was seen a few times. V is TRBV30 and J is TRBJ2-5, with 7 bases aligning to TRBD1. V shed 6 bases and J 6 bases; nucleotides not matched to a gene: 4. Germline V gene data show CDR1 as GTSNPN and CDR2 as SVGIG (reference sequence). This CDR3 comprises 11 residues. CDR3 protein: CACHRGKTQYF. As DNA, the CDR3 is TGTGCCTGTCACAGGGGTAAGACCCAGTACTTC.

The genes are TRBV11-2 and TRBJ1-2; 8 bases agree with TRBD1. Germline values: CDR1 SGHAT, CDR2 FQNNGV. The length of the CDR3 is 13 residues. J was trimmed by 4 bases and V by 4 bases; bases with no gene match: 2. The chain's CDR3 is CASSSGQGYGYTF. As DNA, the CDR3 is TGTGCCAGCAGCTCCGGACAGGGCTATGGCTACACCTTC. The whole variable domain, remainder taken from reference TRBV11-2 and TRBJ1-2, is EAGVAQSPRYKIIEKRQSVAFWCNPISGHATLYWYQQILGQGPKLLIQFQNNGVVDDSQLPKDRFSAERLKGVDSTLKIQPAKLEDSAVYLCASSSGQGYGYTFGSGTRLTVV.

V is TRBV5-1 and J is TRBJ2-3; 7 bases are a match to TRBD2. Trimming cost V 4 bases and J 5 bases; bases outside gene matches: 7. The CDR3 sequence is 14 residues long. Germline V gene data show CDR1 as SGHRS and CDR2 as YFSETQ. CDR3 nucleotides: TGCGCCAGCAGCCCGGGACCGGGAGGAGATACGCAGTATTTT. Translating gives CASSPGPGGDTQYF.

The CDR3 loop is CASSLAGFVEQYF. As DNA, the CDR3 is TGCGCCAGCAGCTTAGCGGGGTTTGTGGAGCAGTACTTC. The genes are TRBV5-1 and TRBJ2-7, with 7 bases fitting TRBD2. The CDR3 totals 13 residues. The ends lost 2 bases at V and 7 bases at J; junction bases unmatched: 6. Germline V gene sequence: CDR1 SGHRS, CDR2 YFSETQ.

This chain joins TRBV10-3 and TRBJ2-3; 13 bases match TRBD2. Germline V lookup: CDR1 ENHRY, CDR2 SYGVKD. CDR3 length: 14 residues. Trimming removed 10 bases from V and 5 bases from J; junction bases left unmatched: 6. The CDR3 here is CATGTSGKEDTQYF. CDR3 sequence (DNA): TGTGCCACCGGGACTAGCGGGAAGGAAGATACGCAGTATTTT.

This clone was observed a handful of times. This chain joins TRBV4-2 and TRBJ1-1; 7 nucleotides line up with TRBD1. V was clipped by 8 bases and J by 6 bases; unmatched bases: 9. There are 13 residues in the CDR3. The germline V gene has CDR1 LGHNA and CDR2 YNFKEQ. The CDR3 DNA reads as TGTGCCAGCGGGCGACAGGGAGTACCTGAAGCTTTCTTT. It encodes CASGRQGVPEAFF.

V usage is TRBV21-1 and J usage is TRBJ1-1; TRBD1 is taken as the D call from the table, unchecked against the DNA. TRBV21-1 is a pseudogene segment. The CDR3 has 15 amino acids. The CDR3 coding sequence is TGTGCCAGCAGCAAAGTACAGGGGCCTTTTTCTGAAGCTTTCTTT. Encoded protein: CASSKVQGPFSEAFF.

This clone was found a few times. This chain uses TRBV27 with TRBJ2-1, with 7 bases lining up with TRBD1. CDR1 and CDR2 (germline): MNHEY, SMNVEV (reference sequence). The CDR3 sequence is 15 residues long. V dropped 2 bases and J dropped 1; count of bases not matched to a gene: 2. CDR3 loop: CASSLRQGSYNEQFF. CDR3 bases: TGTGCCAGCAGTTTAAGACAGGGATCCTACAATGAGCAGTTCTTC.

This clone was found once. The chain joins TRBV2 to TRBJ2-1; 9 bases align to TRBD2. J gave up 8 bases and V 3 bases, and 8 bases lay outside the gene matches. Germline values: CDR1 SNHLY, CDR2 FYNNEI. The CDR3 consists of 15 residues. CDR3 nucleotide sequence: TGTGCCAGCAGTGACGCGGGAGGGCCGAGGGATGAGCAGTTCTTC. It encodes CASSDAGGPRDEQFF.

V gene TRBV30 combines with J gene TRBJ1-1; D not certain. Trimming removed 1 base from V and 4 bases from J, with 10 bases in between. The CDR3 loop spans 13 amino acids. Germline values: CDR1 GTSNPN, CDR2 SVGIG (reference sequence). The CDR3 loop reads CAWSEYRSTEAFF. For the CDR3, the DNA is TGTGCCTGGAGTGAGTACCGGAGCACTGAAGCTTTCTTT. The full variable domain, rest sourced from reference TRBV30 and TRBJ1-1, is SQTIHQWPATLVQPVGSPLSLECTVEGTSNPNLYWYRQAAGRGLQLLFYSVGIGQISSEVPQNLSASRPQDRQFILSSKKLLLSDSGFYLCAWSEYRSTEAFFGQGTRLTVV.

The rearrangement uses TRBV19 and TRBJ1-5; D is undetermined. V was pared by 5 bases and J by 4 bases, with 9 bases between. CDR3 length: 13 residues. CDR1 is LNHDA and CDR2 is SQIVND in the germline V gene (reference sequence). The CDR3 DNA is TGTGCCAGTAGTTGGTCGGAGAATCAGCCCCAGCATTTT. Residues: CASSWSENQPQHF.

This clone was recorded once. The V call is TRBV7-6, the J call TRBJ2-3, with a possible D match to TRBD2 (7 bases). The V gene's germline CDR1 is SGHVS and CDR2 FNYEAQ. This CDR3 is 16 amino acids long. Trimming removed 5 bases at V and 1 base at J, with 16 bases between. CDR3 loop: CASSNYGGRGTDTQYF. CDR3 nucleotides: TGTGCCAGCAGCAATTACGGGGGGCGGGGCACAGATACGCAGTATTTT.

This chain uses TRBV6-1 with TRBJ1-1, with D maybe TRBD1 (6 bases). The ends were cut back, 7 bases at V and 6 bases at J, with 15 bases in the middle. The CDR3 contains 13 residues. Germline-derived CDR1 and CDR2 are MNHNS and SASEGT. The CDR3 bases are TGTGCCAGCAATTTACAGGGTGGCCCTGAAGCTTTCTTT. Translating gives CASNLQGGPEAFF.

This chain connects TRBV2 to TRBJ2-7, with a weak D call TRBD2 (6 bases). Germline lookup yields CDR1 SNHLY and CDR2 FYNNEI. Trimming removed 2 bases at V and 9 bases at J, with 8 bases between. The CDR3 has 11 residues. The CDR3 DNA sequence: TGTGCCAGCAGTGAATCGGGAGCGCAGTACTTC. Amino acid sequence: CASSESGAQYF. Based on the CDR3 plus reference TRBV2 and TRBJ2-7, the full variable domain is EPEVTQTPSHQVTQMGQEVILRCVPISNHLYFYWYRQILGQKVEFLVSFYNNEISEKSEIFDDQFSVERPDGSNFTLKIRSTKLEDSAMYFCASSESGAQYFGPGTRLTVT.